The source of this T cell receptor (beta chain) is a study of Ad26.COV2.S vaccination and SARS-CoV-2 variants. Whole-study results and caveats: Spike-specific responses of CD8+ and CD4+ T cells were reported to display substantial breadth after vaccination. In TCR breadth and depth analyses, total T cell responses may have been underestimated. Non-spike TCR breadth was similar in vaccine and placebo recipients. It was vaccine recipients, not placebo recipients, who had the higher spike-specific TCR breadth.

The method was immunoSEQ multiplex PCR; TCRdb's version includes in-frame clones alone and lacks a portion of them. The sample holds 300,000 to 400,000 clones, about 92% seen once. CDR1 and CDR2 (germline): DFQATT, SNEGSKA (reference sequence). V lost 5 bases and J lost 6, with 10 bases in between. CDR3 length: 11 residues. For this clone: Its antigen remains unknown.

The rearrangement joins TRBV20-1 to TRBJ2-5; D may be TRBD1 or TRBD2 (5 bases each). Sample: peripheral blood, taken after recovery from COVID-19. This receptor was taken from a human donor who had recovered from COVID-19. This CDR3 reads CSAGDHKTQYF. For the CDR3, the DNA is TGCAGTGCTGGGGACCACAAGACCCAGTACTTC.